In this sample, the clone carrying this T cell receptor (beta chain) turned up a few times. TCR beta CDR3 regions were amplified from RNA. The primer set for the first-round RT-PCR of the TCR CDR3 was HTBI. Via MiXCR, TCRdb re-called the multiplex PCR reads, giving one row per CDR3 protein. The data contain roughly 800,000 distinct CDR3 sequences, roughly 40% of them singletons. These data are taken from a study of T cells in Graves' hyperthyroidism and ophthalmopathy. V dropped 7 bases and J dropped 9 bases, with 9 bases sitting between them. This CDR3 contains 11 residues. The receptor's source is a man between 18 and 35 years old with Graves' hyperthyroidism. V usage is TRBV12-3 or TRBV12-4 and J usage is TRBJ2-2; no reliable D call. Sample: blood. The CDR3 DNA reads TGTGCCAGCACCCCAGGAAGGGAGCTGTTTTTT. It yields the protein CASTPGRELFF.